This is a list of T cell receptor beta chains from one sample in a study of Tregs in tolerant kidney transplant recipients. Sequencing used immunoSEQ multiplex PCR; TCRdb keeps in-frame clones, though not all of them. This table holds roughly 16,000 clones, just under 80% found once. The sequenced sample was Tregs from blood, obtained before the transplant. These receptors all come from a human donor who received a combined kidney and bone marrow transplant. Both conserved end residues are part of each CDR3. A D gene is named only where the DNA matches it firmly. Clone size is not always given. Where it is, it says once, few, many or a class for expanded clones.

TRBV7-2	few	TRBJ1-5	TRBD1	TGTGCCAGCAGCTTACAGGGGGCTAGCAATCAGCCCCAGCATTTT	CASSLQGASNQPQHF
TRBV7-8	.	TRBJ1-2	TRBD1	TGTGCCAGCAGTCCCGACAGGGCGGACTATGGCTACACCTTC	CASSPDRADYGYTF
TRBV9	.	TRBJ2-5	.	TGTGCCAGCAGCGTAGCTGGCAGGGAGACCCAGTACTTC	CASSVAGRETQYF
TRBV23-1	.	TRBJ2-2	.	TGCGCCAGCAGTCAGCCGACAATGGGGGGTCCTAACACCGGGGAGCTGTTTTTT	CASSQPTMGGPNTGELFF
TRBV28	.	TRBJ1-2	TRBD1	TGTGCCAGCAGTCCGCTAGGCGGGGACAGGATATTCTATGGCTACACCTTC	CASSPLGGDRIFYGYTF
TRBV2	.	TRBJ2-7	.	TGTGCCAGCAGTGAAGCGCGAACTATTCAATCCTACGAGCAGTACTTC	CASSEARTIQSYEQYF
TRBV7-2	.	TRBJ2-5	TRBD1	TGTGCCAGCAGAGACAGGGGACTCCTCCAAGAGACCCAGTACTTC	CASRDRGLLQETQYF
TRBV5-1	.	TRBJ2-1	TRBD2	TGCGCCAGCAGCTCCTTAGCGGGAGACGAGGGTGAGCAGTTCTTC	CASSSLAGDEGEQFF
TRBV6-6	.	TRBJ1-5	.	TGTGCCAGCAGTAGTAGACGGGGGTTGGATCAGCCCCAGCATTTT	CASSSRRGLDQPQHF
TRBV5-1	.	TRBJ2-1	.	TGCGCCAGCAGCTTATCCAGGGATGAGCAGTTCTTC	CASSLSRDEQFF
TRBV5-4	.	TRBJ2-2	.	TGTGCCAGCAGCCCCTTTCTTGCCGGGGAGCTGTTTTTT	CASSPFLAGELFF
TRBV6-4	.	TRBJ2-1	TRBD2	TGTGCCAGCAGTCAGACTAGCGGGGGACCCTCATTACGGCAGTTCTTC	CASSQTSGGPSLRQFF
TRBV28	.	TRBJ1-4	TRBD1	TGTGCCAGCAGTATTCGGGACAGGGCTGAAAAACTGTTTTTT	CASSIRDRAEKLFF
TRBV6-1	.	TRBJ1-1	.	TGTGCCAGCACTACAGGACCGGTGAACACTGAAGCTTTCTTT	CASTTGPVNTEAFF
TRBV7-9	.	TRBJ2-5	.	TGTGCCAGCAGCTTAGATCTCTATGCGGAGACCCAGTACTTC	CASSLDLYAETQYF
TRBV19	few	TRBJ1-1	.	TGTGCCAGTAGTATCCATTGGGGGGGCACTGAAGCTTTCTTT	CASSIHWGGTEAFF
TRBV7-2	once	TRBJ2-3	TRBD1	TGTGCCAGCAGTTTGACAGGGAATCCCAGCACAGATACGCAGTATTTT	CASSLTGNPSTDTQYF
TRBV2	.	TRBJ2-2	.	TGTGCCAGCAGGACAGAATTGGCGGCGAACACCGGGGAGCTGTTTTTT	CASRTELAANTGELFF
TRBV5-1	.	TRBJ1-4	TRBD1	TGCGCCAGCAGCCCGACCGGACAGGCCCCTGGGGAAAAACTGTTTTTT	CASSPTGQAPGEKLFF
TRBV7-9	.	TRBJ1-1	.	TGTGCCAGCAGCTTAAGTGGGCCGTGGGAGACAGCTTTCTTT	CASSLSGPWETAFF
TRBV6-5	.	TRBJ1-1	.	TGTGCCAGCAGGCACGGGTCAGGGGCGAGGGCTTTCTTT	CASRHGSGARAFF
TRBV6-5	.	TRBJ2-7	TRBD1	TGTGCCAGCAGCCACGCCGGACAGGGGACGAGAGAGCAGTACTTC	CASSHAGQGTREQYF
TRBV27	.	TRBJ2-3	TRBD2	TGTGCCAGCTTCCCACTAGCGGGCCACACAGATACGCAGTATTTT	CASFPLAGHTDTQYF
TRBV11-2	.	TRBJ2-5	TRBD2	TGTGCCAGCAGCTTAGATTTGTCGCTAGCGGGAGGGCCTGGAGCCGAGACCCAGTACTTC	CASSLDLSLAGGPGAETQYF
TRBV11-2	few	TRBJ1-1	.	TGTGCCAGCAGCTTAGTTGCGGGGCTGATGAGGACTGAAGCTTTCTTT	CASSLVAGLMRTEAFF
TRBV10-2	.	TRBJ1-5	.	TGCGCCAGCAGCAACGGACTTTATAGCAATCAGCCCCAGCATTTT	CASSNGLYSNQPQHF
TRBV4-3	once	TRBJ2-7	TRBD2	TGCGCCAGCAGCCGAGTCGACAGCGGGAGGCTGGACGAGCAGTACTTC	CASSRVDSGRLDEQYF
TRBV29-1	once	TRBJ2-7	TRBD1	TGCAGCGCCAACCTCGGGAAGGGGGCGAGGGAGCAGTACTTC	CSANLGKGAREQYF
TRBV6-5	.	TRBJ2-7	.	TGTGCCAGCAGCAAGAGCGCGTCCTACGAGCAGTACTTC	CASSKSASYEQYF
TRBV7-6	few	TRBJ2-7	.	TGTGCCAGCAGCTTAGGGCAAATCTACGAGCAGTACTTC	CASSLGQIYEQYF
TRBV28	few	TRBJ1-2	.	TGTGCCAGCAGTTTGCGACTCCATGGCTACACCTTC	CASSLRLHGYTF
TRBV5-4	.	TRBJ1-2	TRBD1	TGTGCCAGCAGCCGGGACAGATCCTATGGCTACACCTTC	CASSRDRSYGYTF
TRBV5-6	.	TRBJ2-2	.	TGTGCCAGCAGGACCAGGGGTGGACGCACCGGGGAGCTGTTTTTT	CASRTRGGRTGELFF
TRBV6-6	once	TRBJ2-7	.	TGTGCCAGCAGTTTTGGCGGTGTAACCTACGAGCAGTACTTC	CASSFGGVTYEQYF
TRBV18	.	TRBJ2-5	TRBD2	TGTGCCAGCTCGCCGGGACTAGCGTCCCAAGAGACCCAGTACTTC	CASSPGLASQETQYF
TRBV2	.	TRBJ2-7	.	TGTGCCAGCAGAGCTACCATCAGGGTGTCCTACGAGCAGTACTTC	CASRATIRVSYEQYF
TRBV6-6	once	TRBJ2-7	TRBD1	TGTGCCAGCAGCTCCCCAAGACAGGGGAGCTACGAGCAGTACTTC	CASSSPRQGSYEQYF
TRBV6-5	.	TRBJ2-5	.	TGTGCCAGCAGTTACTCCGGACTACCAGAGACCCAGTACTTC	CASSYSGLPETQYF
TRBV30	.	TRBJ2-5	.	TGTGCCTGGACCCGTGACGCGGGAGAGACCCAGTACTTC	CAWTRDAGETQYF
TRBV29-1	.	TRBJ2-7	.	TGCAGCGCCTCCTCGGGAGTTAACTCCTACGAGCAGTACTTC	CSASSGVNSYEQYF
TRBV27	.	TRBJ2-7	.	TGTGCCAGCAGTTCTTTGAGGGCCTCCTACGAGCAGTACTTC	CASSSLRASYEQYF
TRBV11-2	.	TRBJ2-3	TRBD2	TGTGCCAGCAGCTCGCGGACTAGCGGGGATCCAGATACGCAGTATTTT	CASSSRTSGDPDTQYF
TRBV5-1	few	TRBJ1-1	TRBD1	TGCGCCAGCAGCCTTACAGGGGGAACTGAAGCTTTCTTT	CASSLTGGTEAFF
TRBV28	.	TRBJ2-3	TRBD2	TGTGCCAGCAGCCCGTCCCGGACTAGCGGTGCAGATACGCAGTATTTT	CASSPSRTSGADTQYF
TRBV2	.	TRBJ2-1	TRBD2	TGTGCCAGCGGGGGACTAGTTCCCCTCAGCTCCTACAATGAGCAGTTCTTC	CASGGLVPLSSYNEQFF
TRBV7-9	.	TRBJ2-6	.	TGTGCCAGCAGCCTGCAGTACTCTGGGGCCAACGTCCTGACTTTC	CASSLQYSGANVLTF
TRBV6-6	.	TRBJ2-1	.	TGTGCCAGCAGTTACGGGGGCACTGGGTGGCAGTTCTTC	CASSYGGTGWQFF
TRBV5-4	.	TRBJ2-1	TRBD2	TGTGCCAGCAGCTTGGCCGGGAGGAGCGCCTACAATGAGCAGTTCTTC	CASSLAGRSAYNEQFF
TRBV5-4	.	TRBJ2-7	TRBD2	TGTGCCAGCAGCATTGGTAGCGGGAGGTCAGGACTCTACGAGCAGTACTTC	CASSIGSGRSGLYEQYF
TRBV7-9	.	TRBJ1-2	TRBD1	TGTGCCAGCAGCTTAGTACAGGGGGCACCCAGCGAGGGCTACACCTTC	CASSLVQGAPSEGYTF
TRBV5-4	once	TRBJ2-5	.	TGTGCCAGCCATCTAGGGGGGGCCGTTGGGGAGACCCAGTACTTC	CASHLGGAVGETQYF
TRBV7-9	.	TRBJ1-2	.	TGTGCCAGCAGCTCTTTCAGGGGTTCTTCTGGCTACACCTTC	CASSSFRGSSGYTF
TRBV7-2	.	TRBJ1-5	.	TGTGCCAGCAGCAGCGCCGGGGGGATCAATCAGCCCCAGCATTTT	CASSSAGGINQPQHF